The subject of this entry is one T cell receptor (beta chain). Combining iRepertoire HTBI primers with Arm-PCR of CDR3 regions, the authors built TCR beta libraries. Study processing details: In the combined samples, 55 to 75 TRBV and 14 TRBJ segments were identified. TCRdb processed the multiplex PCR reads anew with MiXCR; each CDR3 protein has one entry. TCRdb, not the authors, supplied the V and J calls. Of roughly 360,000 distinct CDR3 sequences listed, about 12% are singletons. Time point defined: newly diagnosed GD, antithyroid drugs for less than 3 months. The TCR library was prepared using RNA isolated from PBMCs. The CDR3 consists of 12 residues. The V and J ends lost 3 bases and 10 bases respectively, with 9 bases between them. The data were taken from a study of regulatory T cells in long-lasting Graves disease. This same sample was also taken into another study, of T cells in Graves' hyperthyroidism and ophthalmopathy. That work adds: Patients between 18 and 65 years old had hyperthyroidism, newly diagnosed and lasting under 2 months. The HTBI primer set drove a first-round RT-PCR of the TCR CDR3.

The TCR was taken from a woman under 30 with Graves disease. The sample was peripheral blood mononuclear cells (PBMCs), taken at new diagnosis, from a patient treated with antithyroid drugs. This chain links TRBV12-3 or TRBV12-4 with TRBJ1-4, with D unclear. This CDR3 reads CASSFSLIKLFF. The CDR3, as DNA: TGTGCCAGCAGTTTTTCTCTCATAAAACTGTTTTTT.